This TCR beta chain was captured in a study of T cells after yellow fever vaccination. Germline CDR1 and CDR2: SGHTA and FQGNSA. The V and J ends lost 5 bases and 0 bases respectively, with 6 bases between them. CDR3 size: 13 residues. This clonotype showed up just a few times. TCRdb independently ran MiXCR on the 5' RACE reads; one entry per CDR3 protein. This sample has some 290,000 distinct CDR3 sequences, with about 10% found just once. The source is a young man who received the YFV17D yellow fever vaccine. Sequencing used CD4+ T cells sorted from PBMCs, obtained 45 days after the yellow fever booster vaccination. The V and J genes are TRBV7-2 and TRBJ2-3; D not resolved. DNA of the CDR3: TGTGCCAGCAGCCGTTCAAGCACAGATACGCAGTATTTT. Protein: CASSRSSTDTQYF.